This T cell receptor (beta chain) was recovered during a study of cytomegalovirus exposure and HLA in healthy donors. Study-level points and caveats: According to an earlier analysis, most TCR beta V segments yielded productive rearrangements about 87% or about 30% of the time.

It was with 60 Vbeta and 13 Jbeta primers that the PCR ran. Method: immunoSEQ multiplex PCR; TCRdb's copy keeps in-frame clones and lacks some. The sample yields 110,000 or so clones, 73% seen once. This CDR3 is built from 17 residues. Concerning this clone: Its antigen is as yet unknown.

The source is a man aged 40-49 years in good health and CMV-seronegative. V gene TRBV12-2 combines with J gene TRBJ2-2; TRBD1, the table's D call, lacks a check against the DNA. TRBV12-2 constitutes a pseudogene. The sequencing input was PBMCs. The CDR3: CASRGTGPLRGTGELFF. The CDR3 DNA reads TGTGCAAGTCGCGGGACAGGGCCTCTCAGGGGAACCGGGGAGCTGTTTTTT.